Reported below is one T cell receptor (beta chain). The entry originates in a study of control samples from healthy donors and cancer patients. The germline V gene encodes CDR1 SGHRS and CDR2 YFSETQ. There are 13 residues in the CDR3. V lost 0 bases and J 5 bases, leaving 8 bases between the germline ends. The protocol was immunoSEQ multiplex PCR, while the TCRdb copy is restricted to in-frame clones and leaves out a portion. The top ten clones hold about 2.5% of a sample with about 120,000 clones, 93% of them seen once. The chain joins TRBV5-1 to TRBJ1-2; D is perhaps TRBD1 (6 bases). The sample was blood. The source of this sequence is a young man in good health. Written as DNA, the CDR3 is TGCGCCAGCAGCTTGGCCGACAGGTATGGCTACACCTTC. Residues: CASSLADRYGYTF.